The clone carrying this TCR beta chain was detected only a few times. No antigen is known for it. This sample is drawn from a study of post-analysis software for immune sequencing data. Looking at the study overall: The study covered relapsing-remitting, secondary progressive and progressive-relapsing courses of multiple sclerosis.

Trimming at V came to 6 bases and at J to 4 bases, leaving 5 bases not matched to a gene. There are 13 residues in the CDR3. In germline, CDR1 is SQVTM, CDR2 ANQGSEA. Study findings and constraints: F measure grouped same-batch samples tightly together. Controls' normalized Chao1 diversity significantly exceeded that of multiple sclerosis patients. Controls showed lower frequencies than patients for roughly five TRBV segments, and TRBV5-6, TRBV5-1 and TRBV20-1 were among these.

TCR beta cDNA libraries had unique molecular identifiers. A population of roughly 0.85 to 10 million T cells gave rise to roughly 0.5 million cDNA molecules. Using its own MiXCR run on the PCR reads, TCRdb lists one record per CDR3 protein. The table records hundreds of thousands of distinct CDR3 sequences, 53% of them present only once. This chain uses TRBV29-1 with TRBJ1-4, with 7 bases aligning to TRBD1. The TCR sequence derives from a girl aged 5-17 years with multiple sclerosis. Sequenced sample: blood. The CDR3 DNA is TGCAGCGTGGGACAGCACGTTAATGAAAAACTGTTTTTT. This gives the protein CSVGQHVNEKLFF.